This T cell receptor beta chain was found in a study of CD8+ T cells in alopecia areata. Regarding the study as a whole: The study found tofacitinib significantly decreased scalp clonality and expanded CD8+ clones among the top 100. The study found TCR sharing across patients less clear than in mice, possibly for HLA reasons.

This clone was seen a handful of times. Its antigen remains unidentified. Sequencing used cDNA as its template, made by extracting RNA and reverse transcribing it. Sequenced by immunoSEQ multiplex PCR; TCRdb stores in-frame clones only, minus some. In the table there are approximately 210,000 clones, around 65% of which are singletons. Treatment described: oral pan-JAK inhibitor, 5-10 mg twice daily. The CDR3 runs 14 residues. Losses at the gene ends were 6 bases for V and 1 base for J; bases not matched to a gene: 6. CDR1 is SGHDN, CDR2 FVKESK, per germline. V gene TRBV14 combines with J gene TRBJ2-7; 7 bases align to TRBD2. Specimen: CD4+ T cells sorted from blood, collected at approximately week 42, from a patient treated with tofacitinib. The receptor was isolated from a human donor with alopecia areata. CDR3 sequence: CASRPAGVSYEQYF. Written as DNA, the CDR3 is TGTGCCAGCAGACCGGCGGGGGTATCCTACGAGCAGTACTTC.